What follows is one T cell receptor beta chain and its context. No cognate antigen has been identified for it. Per-base qualities were not stored, and no clone one base away is much larger. Library method: the immunoSEQ multiplex PCR assay. A mixture of 60 forward primers for TCR Vbeta segments and 13 reverse primers for TCR Jbeta segments was used in the multiplex PCR. The CDR3 region of rearranged TCR beta genes was amplified from genomic DNA with a multiplex PCR assay. Amplified TCR beta libraries were sequenced as 87-base-pair reads on the Illumina HiSeq System. The published analysis was carried out like this. In a later analysis, some 80 million unique TCR beta chains were counted across the 650 to 700 repertoires, and about 10 million of these chains were shared by at least two donors. A nearest-neighbor algorithm error-corrected the raw reads and collapsed the reads into unique sequences, merging closely related sequences to remove PCR and sequencing errors. Alignment of CDR3 sequences to IMGT reference sequences was used to assign V, D and J gene segments. For a sequence to be retained, a match of at least six nucleotides to both a V gene segment and a J gene segment was required. Rearrangements were called productive when the CDR3 lacked stop codons and stayed in frame with V and J; all others were non-productive. CDR3 was defined according to IMGT convention as the region running from the second conserved V-encoded cysteine to the conserved J-encoded phenylalanine. Sequences without an unambiguous match to a single V gene segment were excluded from the earlier analysis of almost 600 of the donors. An earlier analysis of several hundred of the donors called V segments functional above 56.7% productive rearrangements and segregating when the between-donor standard deviation exceeded 5%. A statistical classification framework was built for diagnosing cytomegalovirus status from the catalog of TCR beta chain sequences. V and J gene assignment, in a later analysis, came from comparing TCR nucleotide sequences with IMGT/GENE-DB human TR gene sequences. The TCRdist pipeline was used in a later analysis to assign CDR3 sequences and most-parsimonious VDJ recombination scenarios. In a later analysis, each TCR beta chain was defined by its CDR3 amino acid sequence together with its V-gene family, and reads without a unique V-gene family were excluded. In a later analysis, fewer than 650 highly shared, low-generation-probability nucleotide sequences were removed to address suspected cross-contamination and a sequencing artifact. In a later analysis, a clonal expansion index for each public chain was calculated from normalized within-repertoire ranks of inferred template counts. Generation probabilities in a later analysis came from a VDJ recombination model fitted to out-of-frame rearrangements, and those results were checked against IGoR. In a later analysis, TCR-TCR, TCR-HLA and TCR-CMV co-occurrence was scored with hypergeometric tests, and a repertoire-size bias correction was applied to TCR pairs. False discovery rates were estimated in a later analysis by permuting HLA or CMV assignments 20 times. In a later analysis, co-occurring TCRs were grouped using DBSCAN, with TCRdist sequence similarity added in when clustering inside HLA-allele-positive subsets. Co-occurrence clustering excluded repertoires with fewer than 30,000 or more than 120,000 public chains, plus five with anomalous nucleotide sharing. Imported from immuneACCESS, the table was reduced by TCRdb to in-frame sequences with V and J called. These copies leave out some clones; in studies compared against another copy, an unresolved V gene accounts for under half, and the cause of the remainder is not known. V, J and clone size reflect that table, while D and trimming were determined from the DNA. The sample profile shows 160,000 or so clones; 82% of them were found once. Around 6.6% of the sample lies in the top ten.

As encoded in the germline V gene, CDR1 is KGHSH while CDR2 is LQKENI. Taken from cysteine to phenylalanine, the CDR3 has 17 residues. The entry retains the CDR3 DNA only, 51 bases that are in frame from base 1. Germline trimming amounts to 1 base on V and 7 bases on J, with 10 as the count of junction bases outside the gene matches. This entry comes from a study of cytomegalovirus exposure and HLA in healthy donors (dated by TCRdb to about 2017). Study-wide context: An earlier analysis of approximately 550 of the donors reported more than 250 Gb of sequence data and about 100 million unique TCR beta sequences from 190 million or so T cells. Besides the first cohort of 666 subjects, a separate validation cohort made up of 120 different subjects was used. Of the roughly 400 genotyped donors, less than 90% were placed in the genetic ancestry cluster associated with self-reported Caucasian donors. Several DR-DQ haplotypes were handled as single units for association and clustering because linkage in the cohort was strong. An earlier analysis of 587 of the donors used high-throughput TCR beta sequencing to judge whether each TCR beta V gene segment behaved as functional or pseudogenic. To predict cytomegalovirus infection status, the study brought together high-throughput TCR immunosequencing, statistical association of individual TCRs with disease status, and machine learning. Using immunosequencing, the study profiled T cell repertoires from approximately 700 subjects and related those repertoires to cytomegalovirus serostatus. Among some 400 genotyped donors of the cohort, an average of around 240,000 unique TCR beta nucleotide sequences was sequenced per donor, of which about 19% were non-productive. HLA typing covered class I and class II loci at four-digit resolution. In a later genetic analysis, genome-wide SNP genotypes for about 65% of the roughly 670 donors were used, and that subset was treated as a discovery cohort. Donor age, sex, ethnicity and CMV serostatus were compiled alongside the repertoire data. A later analysis re-analyzed previously published TCR beta repertoires from about 600 donors and added high-resolution HLA genotyping to study TCR occurrence patterns. Around 300 gigabases of sequencing data and 80 million or so unique TCR sequences were included in an early release covering several hundred HLA-typed donors. The study aimed to test whether cataloging public T cell receptors could reveal signatures of past pathogen exposure. In the later analysis, no new phenotypic data were used to find candidate immune exposures; instead, reliance was placed on TCR beta sequences and their occurrence across donors. Every discovery cohort repertoire had been produced on one sequencing platform. Typing coverage differed by locus: A, B, C, DRB1 and DQB1 were typed in roughly 629-630 donors, DQA1 in about 500, DPA1 in roughly 590, and DPB1 in 472. The investigation overall reported the following: In the study, around 160 TCR beta chains were listed as associated with cytomegalovirus. In vitro tests confirmed that a few of the cytomegalovirus-associated TCR beta chains recognize cytomegalovirus antigens. Correlated functional status among segregating V segments might be attributable to linkage disequilibrium, but an unknown experimental factor could not be ruled out. Cytomegalovirus status was reported to be diagnosed by the classifier with high specificity and sensitivity in both the original and validation cohorts. A further reported finding was that TCR beta sequences accurately predicted the HLA-A and HLA-B alleles for most subjects in the first cohort. In an earlier analysis of around 500 of the donors, most TCR beta V segments appeared in productive rearrangements about 87% or about 30% of the time, broadly matching IMGT annotations. A cluster of highly shared sequence variants was judged likely to represent a technical artifact of the sequencing pipeline. According to a later analysis, parvovirus B19, influenza, CMV and Epstein-Barr virus appeared linked to several top co-occurrence clusters. It was suggested by the authors that the approach could potentially be generalized to other disease states and immunological phenotypes. In a later analysis, around 17,000 TCR beta sequences were associated with specific HLA alleles at a false discovery rate of 0.05. In a later analysis, most CMV-associated TCR beta chains were found to appear HLA-restricted, with HLA associations seemingly driven largely by CMV exposure. Because counts were too low, more than 15 rarely observed V segments, including chromosome 9 orphons, were left out of the earlier analysis of a few hundred of the donors. A later analysis found that HLA-associated TCR beta chains were more clonally expanded and had lower generation probabilities than equally common non-associated chains. In a later analysis, TCR association rates were found to vary across HLA loci, with the most associated TCRs seen for DRB1 alleles and the fewest for HLA-C alleles. Across donors, most TCR sequences were observed very rarely, whereas some public TCRs were present in many individuals. Only TCR beta chains were sequenced in this cohort, and the absence of alpha or paired-chain data limited detectable features. Because the 87-base-pair reads could not distinguish some IMGT-functional V segments, including TRBV6-2 and TRBV6-3, those segments were excluded. The presence/absence analyses assumed that sequencing depth was roughly uniform across donors, and that assumption may not be true. Because some donors lacked HLA typing at each locus, the association tests relied only on the typed subset. According to a later genetic analysis, donors in an Asian-associated ancestry cluster had fewer N-insertions in productive TCRs than the roughly 660-donor mean. When HLA alleles, especially DR and DQ, strongly co-occurred, TCR associations were difficult to assign to individual alleles. Immune exposure information for the cohort was limited to CMV serostatus. In a later genetic analysis, a missense DCLRE1C variant was associated with V-gene and J-gene trimming of TCR beta chains, and the association was replicated in an independent cohort.

The cohort comprised under 700 healthy bone marrow donors. At the time of sampling, every cohort member was nominally healthy, though immune exposures that went unrecorded were likely present. The donor was CMV seropositive and was included in the group of approximately 300 seropositive cohort members. A peripheral blood sample was collected from each donor, and TCR beta sequencing was performed on peripheral blood mononuclear cells. The Qiagen DNeasy Blood Extraction Kit was used to extract genomic DNA from the blood cell samples. The material sequenced was PBMCs. The sequence came from a woman aged 45-65 years in good health and CMV-seropositive. Recombination joined TRBV18 with TRBJ1-6; the junction holds 7 bases that match TRBD1. Here the CDR3 is given as CASSPRGRTGWNSPLHF. The nucleotide sequence reads as follows: TGTGCCAGCTCACCACGCGGGAGGACAGGTTGGAATTCACCCCTCCACTTT.